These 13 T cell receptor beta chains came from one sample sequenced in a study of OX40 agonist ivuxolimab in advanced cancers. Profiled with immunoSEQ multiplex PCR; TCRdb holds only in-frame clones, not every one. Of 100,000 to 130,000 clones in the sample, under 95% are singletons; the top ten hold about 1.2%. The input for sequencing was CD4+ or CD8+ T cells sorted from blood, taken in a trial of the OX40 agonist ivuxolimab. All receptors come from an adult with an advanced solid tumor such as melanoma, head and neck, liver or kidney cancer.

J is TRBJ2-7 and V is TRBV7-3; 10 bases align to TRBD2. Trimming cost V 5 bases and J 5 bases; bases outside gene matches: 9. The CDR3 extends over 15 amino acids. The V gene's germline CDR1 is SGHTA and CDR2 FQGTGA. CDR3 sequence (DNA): TGTGCCAGCAGCCTTCTAGCGGGAGAGTGGGACGAGCAGTACTTC. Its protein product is CASSLLAGEWDEQYF. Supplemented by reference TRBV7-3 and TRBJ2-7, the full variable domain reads GAGVSQTPSNKVTEKGKYVELRCDPISGHTALYWYRQSLGQGPEFLIYFQGTGAADDSGLPNDRFFAVRPEGSVSTLKIQRTERGDSAVYLCASSLLAGEWDEQYFGPGTRLTVT.

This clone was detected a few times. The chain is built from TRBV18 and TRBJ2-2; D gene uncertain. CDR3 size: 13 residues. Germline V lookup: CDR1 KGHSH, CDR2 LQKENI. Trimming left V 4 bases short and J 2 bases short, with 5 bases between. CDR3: CASSQSNTGELFF. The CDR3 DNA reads TGTGCCAGCTCACAGAGTAACACCGGGGAGCTGTTTTTT.

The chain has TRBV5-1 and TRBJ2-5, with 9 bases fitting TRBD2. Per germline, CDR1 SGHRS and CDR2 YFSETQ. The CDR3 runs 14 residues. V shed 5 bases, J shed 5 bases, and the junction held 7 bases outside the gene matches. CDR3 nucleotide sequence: TGCGCCAGCAGTTTTCGCGGGAGGGGCGAGACCCAGTACTTC. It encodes CASSFRGRGETQYF.

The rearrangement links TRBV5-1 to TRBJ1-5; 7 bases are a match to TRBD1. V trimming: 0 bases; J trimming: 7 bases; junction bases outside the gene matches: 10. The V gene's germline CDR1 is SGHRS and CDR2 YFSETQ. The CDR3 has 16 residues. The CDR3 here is CASSLGDRPNTQPQHF. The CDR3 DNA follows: TGCGCCAGCAGCTTGGGGGACAGACCAAACACCCAGCCCCAGCATTTT.

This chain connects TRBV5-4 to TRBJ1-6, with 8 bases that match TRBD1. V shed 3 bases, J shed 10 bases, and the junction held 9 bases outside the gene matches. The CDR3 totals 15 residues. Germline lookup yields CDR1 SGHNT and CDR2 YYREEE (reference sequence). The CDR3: CASSSTGVLASPLHF. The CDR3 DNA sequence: TGTGCCAGCAGCTCGACAGGGGTTCTGGCATCACCCCTCCACTTT.

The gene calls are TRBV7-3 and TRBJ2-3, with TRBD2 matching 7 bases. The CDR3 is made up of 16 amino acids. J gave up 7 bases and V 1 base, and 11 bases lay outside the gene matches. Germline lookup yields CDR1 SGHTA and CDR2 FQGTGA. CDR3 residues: CASSLNWAGEVNTQYF. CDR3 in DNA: TGTGCCAGCAGCTTAAATTGGGCGGGAGAAGTAAATACGCAGTATTTT.

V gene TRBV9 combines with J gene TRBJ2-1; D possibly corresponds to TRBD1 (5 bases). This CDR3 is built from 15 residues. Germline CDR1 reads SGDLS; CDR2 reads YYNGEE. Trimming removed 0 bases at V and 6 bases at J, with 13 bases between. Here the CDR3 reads CASSVGWVQGNEQFF. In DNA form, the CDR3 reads TGTGCCAGCAGCGTAGGTTGGGTTCAGGGCAATGAGCAGTTCTTC.

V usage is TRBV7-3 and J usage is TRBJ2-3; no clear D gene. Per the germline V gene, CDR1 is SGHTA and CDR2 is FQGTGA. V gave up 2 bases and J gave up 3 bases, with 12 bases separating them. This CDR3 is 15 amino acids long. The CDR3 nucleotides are TGTGCCAGCAGCTTATATGGTCCAGCAACAGATACGCAGTATTTT. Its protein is CASSLYGPATDTQYF.

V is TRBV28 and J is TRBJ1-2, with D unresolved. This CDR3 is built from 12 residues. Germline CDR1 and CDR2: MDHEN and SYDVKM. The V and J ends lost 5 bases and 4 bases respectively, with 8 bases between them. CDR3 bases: TGTGCCAGCAGTCCACAGATCTATGGCTACACCTTC. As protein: CASSPQIYGYTF.

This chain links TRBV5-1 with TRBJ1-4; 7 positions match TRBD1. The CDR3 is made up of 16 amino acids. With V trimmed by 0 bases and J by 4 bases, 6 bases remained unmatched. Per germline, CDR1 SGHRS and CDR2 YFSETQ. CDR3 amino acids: CASSLGDRKFNEKLFF. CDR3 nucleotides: TGCGCCAGCAGCTTGGGGGACAGAAAATTTAATGAAAAACTGTTTTTT.

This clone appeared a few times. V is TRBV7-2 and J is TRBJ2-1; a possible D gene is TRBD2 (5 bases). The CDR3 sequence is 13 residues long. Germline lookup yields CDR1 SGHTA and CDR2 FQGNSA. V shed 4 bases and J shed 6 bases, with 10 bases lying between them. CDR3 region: CASSYFSANEQFF. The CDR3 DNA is TGTGCCAGCAGCTATTTTAGCGCCAATGAGCAGTTCTTC.

The CDR3 loop is CASSLSGTGGEKLFF. DNA of the CDR3: TGTGCCAGCAGCTTAAGTGGGACAGGGGGCGAAAAACTGTTTTTT. This chain connects TRBV7-3 to TRBJ1-4; 12 bases align to TRBD1. Germline V CDR1 and CDR2: SGHTA, FQGTGA. V shed 1 base and J 8 bases; nucleotides not matched to a gene: 2. The CDR3 sequence is 15 residues long.

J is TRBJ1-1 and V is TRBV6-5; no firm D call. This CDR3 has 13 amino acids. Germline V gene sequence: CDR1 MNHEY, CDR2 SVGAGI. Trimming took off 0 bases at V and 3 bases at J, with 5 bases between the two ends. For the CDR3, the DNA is TGTGCCAGCAGTTACTCGCAATACACTGAAGCTTTCTTT. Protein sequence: CASSYSQYTEAFF.